This T cell receptor beta chain derives from a study of OX40 agonist ivuxolimab in advanced cancers. Study summary: The mean age was roughly 60 years, ranging from about 20 to 90, with about 87% of participants male. About 40% of patients had received prior checkpoint inhibitor therapy.

The V segment lost 4 bases and the J segment 0 bases; nucleotides outside the gene matches: 9. Germline V gene lookup returns CDR1 SGHDN and CDR2 FVKESK. There are 17 residues in the CDR3. Libraries were prepared by immunoSEQ multiplex PCR; TCRdb keeps only in-frame clonotypes and omits some of them. Of about 55,000 clones listed, 80% to 90% are singletons. The chain combines TRBV14 with TRBJ1-2, with TRBD1 matching 9 bases. The sample was CD4+ or CD8+ T cells sorted from blood, taken in a trial of the OX40 agonist ivuxolimab. The TCR sequence derives from an adult with an advanced solid tumor such as melanoma, head and neck, liver or kidney cancer. CDR3 nucleotides: TGTGCCAGCAGCCGGACAGGGGAAGCCGCAGCTAACTATGGCTACACCTTC. Amino acids: CASSRTGEAAANYGYTF.